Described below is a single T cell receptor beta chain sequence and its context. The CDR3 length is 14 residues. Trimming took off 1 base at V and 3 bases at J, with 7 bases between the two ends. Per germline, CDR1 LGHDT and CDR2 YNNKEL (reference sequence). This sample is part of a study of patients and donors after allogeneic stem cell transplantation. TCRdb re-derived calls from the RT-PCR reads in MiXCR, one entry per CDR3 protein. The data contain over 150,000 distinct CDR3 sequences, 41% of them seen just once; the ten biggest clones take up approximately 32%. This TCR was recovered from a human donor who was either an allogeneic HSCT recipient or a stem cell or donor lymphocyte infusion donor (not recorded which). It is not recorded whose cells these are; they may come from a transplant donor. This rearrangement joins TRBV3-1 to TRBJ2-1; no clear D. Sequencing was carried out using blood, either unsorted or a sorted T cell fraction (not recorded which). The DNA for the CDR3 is TGTGCCAGCAGCCAAGTTGAGCACTACAATGAGCAGTTCTTC. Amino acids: CASSQVEHYNEQFF.